The T cell receptor (beta chain) described here comes from a study of blood T cell repertoires in COVID-19 (TCRdb year 2020). Background for the entire study: Samples covering the acute and convalescent phases of COVID-19 were provided by collaborators in the United States, Italy and Spain. The prospective study material was composed of cDNA or gDNA derived from T cells, B-cell-depleted T cells, or PBMCs. The dataset comprised deeply sampled blood TCRbeta repertoires from subjects exposed to, actively infected with, or recovered from COVID-19. The repertoires were released in a freely available public database meant as a resource for research on the immune response to SARS-CoV-2. The samples were drawn from two sources: the first 160 participants of the ongoing ImmuneRACE study, and 1,000 to 1,500 subjects contributed by 6 global collaborators. Nearly every sample came with metadata listing a de-identified subject ID, COVID-19 status, age in years and sex. Where available, HLA class I and class II types were taken from metadata supplied by the sample provider and were not determined by assay-based typing.

TCRbeta CDR3 regions were amplified from genomic DNA by means of the immunoSEQ Assay, a bias-controlled multiplex PCR. In the original analysis: The number of nucleated cells in each sample was estimated by amplification of reference gene primers within the assay. Sequence reads were collapsed and filtered to measure the absolute abundance of every unique TCRbeta CDR3 rearrangement. For each sample, productive Simpson clonality was calculated as the square root of Simpson's diversity index over productive rearrangements. This immuneACCESS table, as held by TCRdb, lists in-frame sequences with V and J called but not all clones. Of the missing ones, under half trace to an unresolved V gene in checked studies; the others have no known cause. D and trimming come from the DNA, and the V and J calls and clone size come from that table. The sample table holds over 350,000 clones, of which approximately 89% were seen once. About 0.86% of the sample lies in the top ten.

Here is what the overall study found, with its caveats: How much clinical and demographic metadata was included differed by source and by participant, and the metadata was provided uncurated.

Participants in the prospective study were aged roughly 18 to 100 years, lived in 24 United States geographic areas, and enrolled through a virtual design. Cohort assignment in the prospective study relied on participant-reported clinical history from a screening survey and a study questionnaire. Exposed participants were defined as having been in contact with someone with a PCR-confirmed or clinician-diagnosed COVID-19 case within 2 weeks of study entry. Each participant in the prospective study had whole blood, serum and a nasopharyngeal or oropharyngeal swab collected by mobile phlebotomists. Prospective study participants could optionally give additional blood draws and questionnaires over an approximately 2-month period. Before DNA extraction, blood samples from the prospective study were shipped at room temperature or frozen. Via the germline V gene, CDR1 is SGHVS and CDR2 FNYEAQ. V is reduced by 5 bases and J by 0 bases, leaving a spacing of 20 bases between them. The CDR3 has 18 amino acids, counting the end cysteine and phenylalanine. Only CDR3 DNA is held: 54 bases, read in frame from base 1.

As concerns this clone: Its binding antigen is unknown. Per-base qualities were not stored, and no clone one base away is much larger.

Sequenced input: PBMCs or T cells enriched from blood (not recorded which). The V and J genes are TRBV7-6 and TRBJ1-5; the D segment could be TRBD1, given 6 matching bases. The sequence was collected from a woman aged 40 to 50 who had been exposed to COVID-19. Read as DNA, the sequence is TGTGCCAGCAGCGGACAAATAGGGACATCGTATAGCAATCAGCCCCAGCATTTT. It translates as CASSGQIGTSYSNQPQHF.